Each of the 5 T cell receptor beta chains below was sequenced from the same sample in a study of cytomegalovirus exposure and HLA in healthy donors. The study ran its PCR with 60 Vbeta and 13 Jbeta primers. Sequencing was performed with immunoSEQ multiplex PCR; in TCRdb, only in-frame clones are kept and a portion is missing. The table shows more than 85,000 clones, with roughly four fifths occurring only once. Specimen: PBMCs. Receptors were obtained from a male donor in good health and CMV-seropositive.

V gene TRBV4-1 combines with J gene TRBJ2-5; tentative D call: TRBD2 (7 bases). The CDR3 is made up of 16 amino acids. Germline lookup yields CDR1 MGHRA and CDR2 YSYEKL. V was shortened by 1 base and J by 0 bases, with 12 bases between the two germline ends. As DNA, the CDR3 is TGCGCCAGCAGCCAAGGTGCGGGGGCGTACCAAGAGACCCAGTACTTC. Translated: CASSQGAGAYQETQYF.

This clone has a handful of counts. V gene TRBV28 combines with J gene TRBJ1-1; tentative D call: TRBD1 (5 bases). V was clipped by 6 bases and J by 0 bases, with 14 bases between them. Germline V gene data show CDR1 as MDHEN and CDR2 as SYDVKM. The CDR3 has 15 residues. The CDR3 nucleotides are TGTGCCAGCAGGCCTAATGGGGCCATGAACACTGAAGCTTTCTTT. As protein: CASRPNGAMNTEAFF.

This clone was seen a single time. CDR3 in DNA: TGTGCCATCAGGATACAGGGTACGAACACTGAAGCTTTCTTT. It is translated as CAIRIQGTNTEAFF. The V and J genes are TRBV10-3 and TRBJ1-1, with D tentatively TRBD1 (6 bases). The CDR3 consists of 14 residues. The V gene's germline CDR1 is ENHRY and CDR2 SYGVKD. V was clipped by 6 bases and J by 1 base, with 12 bases between them.

The J gene is TRBJ2-1, the V gene TRBV4-3, with D possibly TRBD1 on 6 matching bases. The CDR3 spans 17 residues. In germline, CDR1 is LGHNA, CDR2 YSLEER. The V gene lost 0 bases and the J gene lost 8 bases, with 20 bases spanning the gap. The CDR3 loop reads CASSQDVRQAHGDEQFF. The DNA for the CDR3 is TGCGCCAGCAGCCAAGATGTTCGACAGGCTCATGGGGATGAGCAGTTCTTC.

J is TRBJ2-2 and V is TRBV5-1, with a possible D match to TRBD1 (6 bases). V was shortened by 4 bases and J by 4 bases, with 17 bases between the two germline ends. The CDR3 is 16 amino acids. The V gene's germline CDR1 is SGHRS and CDR2 YFSETQ. The CDR3 protein is CASSRDIGSVTGELFF. Here the CDR3 DNA reads TGCGCCAGCAGCCGGGACATAGGGTCGGTCACCGGGGAGCTGTTTTTT. The variable domain in full, completed from reference TRBV5-1 and TRBJ2-2, reads KAGVTQTPRYLIKTRGQQVTLSCSPISGHRSVSWYQQTPGQGLQFLFEYFSETQRNKGNFPGRFSGRQFSNSRSEMNVSTLELGDSALYLCASSRDIGSVTGELFFGEGSRLTVL.